This section outlines one T cell receptor beta chain sequence together with its context. Its specificity is not known. In the PCR, 60 Vbeta and 13 Jbeta primers were used. Produced via immunoSEQ multiplex PCR; TCRdb's table is partial and in-frame only. Listed are approximately 120,000 clones; roughly 2% falls within the top ten. This record comes from a study of cytomegalovirus exposure and HLA in healthy donors. In the study overall: Among about 179 million T cells, an earlier analysis found 90 million to 130 million unique TCR beta sequences. Caucasian-associated ancestry cluster membership applied to around 80% of about 370 genotyped donors.

Study-level results: Associated with HLA alleles at 0.05 false discovery rate in a later analysis were about 17,000 TCR beta sequences.

The germline V gene has CDR1 MNHEY and CDR2 SVGAGI. Between the trimmed V and J ends, which lost 2 bases and 4 bases, there was a span of 17 bases. This CDR3 has 16 amino acids. Each donor was nominally healthy when sampled (though unrecorded immune exposures were likely). The chain couples TRBV6-5 to TRBJ1-1; possible D gene TRBD1, 6 bases. The specimen sequenced was PBMCs. The receptor was derived from a woman in her fifties or sixties in good health and CMV-seronegative. In DNA form, the CDR3 reads TGTGCCAGCAGTTACGGGACGACGGAAGGGGGCACTGAAGCTTTCTTT. Translation gives CASSYGTTEGGTEAFF.